This TCR beta chain was recorded in a study of T cells in Graves' hyperthyroidism and ophthalmopathy. Amplification of TCR beta CDR3 regions was performed using RNA transcripts as template. Primed by the HTBI set, a first-round RT-PCR was run on the TCR CDR3. TCRdb reanalysed the multiplex PCR reads using MiXCR and keeps one entry per CDR3 protein. This table has under 700,000 distinct CDR3 sequences, 40% to 55% appearing once. Study-level results: Ophthalmopathy, as predicted by the model, came a median approximately 5.9 months after the prediction.

CDR1 SGHTA and CDR2 FQGNSA come from the germline V gene. There are 15 residues in the CDR3. Trimming shortened V by 5 bases and J by 2 bases, and 16 bases separated the two germline ends. If no ophthalmopathy progression occurred within 18 months, Graves' hyperthyroidism was stable. The table lists this clonotype with a few counts. No antigen is known for it. What was sequenced was peripheral blood or thyroid tissue (not recorded which). The clonotype comes from a young woman with Graves' hyperthyroidism. This rearrangement joins TRBV7-2 to TRBJ2-7; D gene ambiguous. This CDR3 reads CASSHRRRGPYEQYF. CDR3 in DNA: TGTGCCAGCAGCCATAGACGACGCGGACCCTACGAGCAGTACTTC.